This T cell receptor beta chain was retrieved from a study of cytomegalovirus exposure and HLA in healthy donors. Study in general: Findings of an earlier analysis included some 120 million unique TCR beta sequences from 170 million or so T cells. Findings and limits, study-wide: An assumption of roughly uniform sequencing depth across donors underlay the presence/absence analyses. As was reported, the classifier diagnosed cytomegalovirus status with high specificity and sensitivity.

There are a few counts of this clone. Its target is not known. CDR1 KGHSH and CDR2 LQKENI come from the germline V gene. Deletions cut 4 bases from V and 0 bases from J, with 10 bases between. CDR3 length: 15 amino acids. The PCR ran on 60 Vbeta and 13 Jbeta primers. Data came from immunoSEQ multiplex PCR; TCRdb stores just in-frame clones and leaves some out. The top ten hold roughly 2.6% of the sample, which has about 130,000 clones, 84% seen once. This sequence joins TRBV18 and TRBJ1-3; unclear D gene. This TCR derives from a middle-aged man in good health and CMV-seronegative. What was sequenced was PBMCs. The CDR3 nucleotides are TGTGCCAGCTCACTCCCGGTCGTCTCTGGAAACACCATATATTTT. Amino acids: CASSLPVVSGNTIYF.